This entry is about one TCR beta chain. Data came from immunoSEQ multiplex PCR; TCRdb stores just in-frame clones and leaves some out. The sample has under 300,000 clones, around nine tenths seen once. The data derive from a study of blood T cell repertoires in COVID-19. In the study overall: Acute-phase and convalescent COVID-19 samples originated in the United States, Italy and Spain.

The V gene's germline CDR1 is LNHNV and CDR2 YYDKDF (reference sequence). After removal of 8 bases from V and 4 bases from J, the junction contained 7 bases not matched to a gene. This CDR3 is built from 14 residues. The Seattle patients joined while their infection was active and were tracked longitudinally afterward. The chain combines TRBV15 with TRBJ2-1; 8 bases fit TRBD1. The TCR originated in a young man with COVID-19, enrolled during active disease. The sample was peripheral blood. The CDR3 DNA follows: TGTGCCACCCACCAGGGACAGGATTACAATGAGCAGTTCTTC. It encodes CATHQGQDYNEQFF.